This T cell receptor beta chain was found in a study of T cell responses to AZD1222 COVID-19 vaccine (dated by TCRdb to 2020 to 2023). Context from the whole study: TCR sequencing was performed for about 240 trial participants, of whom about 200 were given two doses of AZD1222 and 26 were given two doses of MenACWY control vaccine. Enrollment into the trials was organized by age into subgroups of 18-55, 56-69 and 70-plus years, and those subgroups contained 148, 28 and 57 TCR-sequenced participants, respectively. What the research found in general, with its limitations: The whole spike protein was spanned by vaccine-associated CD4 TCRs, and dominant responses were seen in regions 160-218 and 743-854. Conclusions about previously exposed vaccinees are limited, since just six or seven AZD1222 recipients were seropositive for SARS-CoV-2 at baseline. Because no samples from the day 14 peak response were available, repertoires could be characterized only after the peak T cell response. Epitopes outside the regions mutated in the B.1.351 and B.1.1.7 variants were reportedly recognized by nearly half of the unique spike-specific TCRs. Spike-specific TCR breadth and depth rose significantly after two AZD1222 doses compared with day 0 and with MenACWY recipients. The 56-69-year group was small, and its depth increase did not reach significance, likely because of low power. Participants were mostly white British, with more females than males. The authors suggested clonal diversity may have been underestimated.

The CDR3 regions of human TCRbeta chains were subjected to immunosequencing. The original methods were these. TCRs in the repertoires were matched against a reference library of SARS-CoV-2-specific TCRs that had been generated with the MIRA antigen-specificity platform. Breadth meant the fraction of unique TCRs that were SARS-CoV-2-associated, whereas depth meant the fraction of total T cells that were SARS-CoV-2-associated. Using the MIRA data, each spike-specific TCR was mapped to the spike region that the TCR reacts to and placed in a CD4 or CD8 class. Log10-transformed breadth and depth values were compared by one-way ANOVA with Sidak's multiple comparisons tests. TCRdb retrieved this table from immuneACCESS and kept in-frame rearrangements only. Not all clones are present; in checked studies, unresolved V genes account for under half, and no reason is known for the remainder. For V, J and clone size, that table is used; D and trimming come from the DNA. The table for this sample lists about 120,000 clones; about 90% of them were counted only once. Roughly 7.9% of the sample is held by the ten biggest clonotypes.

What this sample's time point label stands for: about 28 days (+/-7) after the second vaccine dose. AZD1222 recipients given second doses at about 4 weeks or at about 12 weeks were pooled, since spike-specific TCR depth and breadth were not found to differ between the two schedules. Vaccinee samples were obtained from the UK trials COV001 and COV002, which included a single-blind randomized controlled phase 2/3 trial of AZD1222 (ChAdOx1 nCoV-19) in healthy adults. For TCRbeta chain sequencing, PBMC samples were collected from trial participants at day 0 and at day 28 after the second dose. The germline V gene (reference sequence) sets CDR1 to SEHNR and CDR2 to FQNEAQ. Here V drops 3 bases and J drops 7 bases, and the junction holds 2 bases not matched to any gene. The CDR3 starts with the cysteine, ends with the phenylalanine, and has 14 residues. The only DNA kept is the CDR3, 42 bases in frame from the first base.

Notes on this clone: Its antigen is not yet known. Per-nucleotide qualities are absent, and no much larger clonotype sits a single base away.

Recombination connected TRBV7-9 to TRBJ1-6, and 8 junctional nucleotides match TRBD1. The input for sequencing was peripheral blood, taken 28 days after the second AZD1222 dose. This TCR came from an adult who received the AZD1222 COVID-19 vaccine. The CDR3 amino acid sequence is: CASSLQGANSPLHF. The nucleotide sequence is TGTGCCAGCAGCTTGCAGGGGGCCAATTCACCCCTCCACTTT.